This is a list of T cell receptor beta chains from one sample in a study of Tregs in tolerant kidney transplant recipients. Clones were read by immunoSEQ multiplex PCR, and TCRdb kept only the in-frame ones, dropping some. This table holds some 55,000 clones, 70% to 90% found once. This material consisted of Tregs from blood, taken before the transplant. The receptors originated from a human donor who received a combined kidney and bone marrow transplant. Each CDR3 is given with its conserved first and last residue. Fields, in order: V gene, CDR3 protein.

v_call: TRBV11-2
cdr3_aa: CASSLLAGGLTDTQYF

v_call: TRBV30
cdr3_aa: CAWSVRGTEAFF

v_call: TRBV2
cdr3_aa: CASSEIRIYEQYF

v_call: TRBV28
cdr3_aa: CASHYRTGSYEQYF

v_call: TRBV6-5
cdr3_aa: CASSYSLERDYEQYF

v_call: TRBV19
cdr3_aa: CASSTQVSGHGYTF

v_call: TRBV2
cdr3_aa: CASSGAGEKLFF

v_call: TRBV18
cdr3_aa: CASSPPGASGNTIYF

v_call: TRBV5-1
cdr3_aa: CASSGTGGVEETQYF

v_call: TRBV25-1
cdr3_aa: CASSVTRTGLNEKLFF

v_call: TRBV19
cdr3_aa: CASSIGHKGQPQHF

v_call: TRBV19
cdr3_aa: CASSLPGTEETQYF

v_call: TRBV5-4
cdr3_aa: CASSLRDRAAFF

v_call: TRBV12-5
cdr3_aa: CASGLWLGGGGGTTGELFF

v_call: TRBV13
cdr3_aa: CASSADRQETQYF

v_call: TRBV10-3
cdr3_aa: CAVEPGTGGGNEQFF

v_call: TRBV6-4
cdr3_aa: CASRKRLAGPTDTQYF

v_call: TRBV2
cdr3_aa: CASSDDSPSSYNSPLHF

v_call: TRBV11-2
cdr3_aa: CASSGPTRSSYNEQFF

v_call: TRBV27
cdr3_aa: CASRTLAGPETQYF

v_call: TRBV7-2
cdr3_aa: CASSLQGARTEAFF

v_call: TRBV5-6
cdr3_aa: CASSLGTGPSYEQYF

v_call: TRBV23-1
cdr3_aa: CASKVPYEQYF

v_call: TRBV7-9
cdr3_aa: CASSLRGGLFF

v_call: TRBV6-5
cdr3_aa: CASSGQGTNYGYTF

v_call: TRBV4-3
cdr3_aa: CASSQEGGTQNKLAKNIQYF

v_call: TRBV7-9
cdr3_aa: CASYRTGGSGANVLTF

v_call: TRBV20-1
cdr3_aa: CSATKVEQYF

v_call: TRBV5-6
cdr3_aa: CASSAGATGSYNQPQHF

v_call: TRBV11-2
cdr3_aa: CASSRGQGYYGYTF

v_call: TRBV6-5
cdr3_aa: CASKNRGRFPYEQYF

v_call: TRBV5-1
cdr3_aa: CASRLRQGLIQDTEAFF

v_call: TRBV2
cdr3_aa: CASRRWLDQPQHF

v_call: TRBV30
cdr3_aa: CAWSGAYEQYF

v_call: TRBV15
cdr3_aa: CATSRGTSGGEETQYF

v_call: TRBV2
cdr3_aa: CASRAPLAGREQYF

v_call: TRBV28
cdr3_aa: CASSLLNTEAFF

v_call: TRBV5-6
cdr3_aa: CASSPGTGRAQETQYF